This TCR beta chain was observed in a study of T cell responses to AZD1222 COVID-19 vaccine. Across the whole study: It was second doses at about 4 or about 12 weeks that were pooled.

Here immunoSEQ multiplex PCR was the method, and the copy in TCRdb shows in-frame clones only, minus some. The table records 160,000 or so clones, approximately 88% of them present only once. CDR3 length: 15 amino acids. V lost 3 bases and J 3 bases, leaving 12 bases between the germline ends. The germline gives CDR1 MNHNS, CDR2 SASEGT. Of note for this clone: Its antigen is currently unknown.

Study-wide points: White British donors predominated, females outnumbered males, and clonal diversity was possibly underestimated. Repertoires were obtained solely post-peak T cell response.

The sample in question was peripheral blood, obtained on day 0 of AZD1222 vaccination. This sequence was found in an adult in good health. This sequence joins TRBV6-1 and TRBJ1-5; D is uncertain. CDR3 in amino acids: CASSDLGRDNQPQHF. In DNA form, the CDR3 reads TGTGCCAGCAGTGACCTAGGACGCGACAATCAGCCCCAGCATTTT.